One T cell receptor beta chain is described in this entry. V was clipped by 1 base and J by 4 bases, with 11 bases between them. Per the germline V gene, CDR1 is SGHTA and CDR2 is FQGNSA. This CDR3 has 14 amino acids. TCRdb's copy holds only in-frame clones and misses some; the assay was immunoSEQ multiplex PCR. The sample lists 140,000 or so clones; under 90% were seen once. The data belong to a study of control samples from healthy donors and cancer patients. V and J are TRBV7-2 and TRBJ2-7; D perhaps matches TRBD2 (5 bases). Sequenced: blood. The receptor was derived from a man under 40 in good health. In DNA, the CDR3 is TGTGCCAGCAGCTTAGGGACGGGAATATACGAGCAGTACTTC. Amino acid sequence: CASSLGTGIYEQYF. The full variable domain, in which reference TRBV7-2 and TRBJ2-7 provide the parts outside the CDR3, is GAGVSQSPSNKVTEKGKDVELRCDPISGHTALYWYRQSLGQGLEFLIYFQGNSAPDKSGLPSDRFSAERTGGSVSTLTIQRTQQEDSAVYLCASSLGTGIYEQYFGPGTRLTVT.